This TCR beta chain comes out of a study of cytomegalovirus exposure and HLA in healthy donors. Turning to the study itself: Earlier, approximately 180 million T cells were analyzed, and 95 million to 140 million unique TCR beta sequences were found among them.

J lost 6 bases, V lost 7 bases, and 10 bases had no gene match. The CDR3 consists of 15 residues. Per the germline V gene, CDR1 is SGHRS and CDR2 is YFSETQ. Researchers ran the PCR with 60 Vbeta and 13 Jbeta primers. TCRdb's table, derived via immunoSEQ multiplex PCR, lists solely in-frame clones and lacks some. Recorded for this sample: about 140,000 clones. The sequenced sample consisted of PBMCs. This clonotype was sampled from a woman aged 18-29 years in good health and CMV-seronegative. The gene calls are TRBV5-1 and TRBJ2-7; the match to TRBD2 covers 13 bases. CDR3 sequence: CASSGLAGVSGEQYF. Written as DNA, the CDR3 is TGCGCCAGCTCCGGACTAGCGGGAGTTTCTGGCGAGCAGTACTTC.